The 14 T cell receptor beta chains below come from one sample, sequenced in a study of CD8+CD57+ T cells in acquired aplastic anemia. Patients chosen for sequencing had shown CD8+CD57+ cell expansion by flow cytometry. Genomic DNA acted as the template from which TCR beta VDJ combination and CDR3 sequence profiling were carried out. Via MiXCR, TCRdb re-called the reads, giving one row per CDR3 protein. This sample has under 200,000 distinct CDR3 sequences, with about two thirds found just once. Input material: sorted CD4+, CD8+, or CD8+CD57+ T cells (not recorded which) from PBMCs. The origin of the receptors is a human donor with aplastic anemia.

V and J are TRBV12-5 and TRBJ2-5, with TRBD2 matching 10 bases. J was trimmed by 5 bases and V by 4 bases; bases with no gene match: 1. CDR1 is LGHNT and CDR2 is FRNRAP in the germline V gene. This CDR3 has 13 amino acids. The CDR3 DNA reads TGTGCTAGTGGTTCTAGCGGGAGTGAGACCCAGTACTTC. Protein: CASGSSGSETQYF.

V and J are TRBV7-2 and TRBJ1-2; 7 bases are shared with TRBD1. V trimming: 5 bases; J trimming: 8 bases; junction bases outside the gene matches: 11. CDR3 length: 14 residues. CDR1 and CDR2 from the germline V gene are SGHTA and FQGNSA. The CDR3 bases are TGTGCCAGCAGCACGACAGGGAGAAAACGCGGCTACACCTTC. This encodes CASSTTGRKRGYTF.

J is TRBJ1-2 and V is TRBV7-3; D remains ambiguous. The V and J ends lost 2 bases and 1 base respectively, with 17 bases between them. The CDR3 has 17 residues. The germline CDR1 and CDR2 sequences are SGHTA and FQGTGA. CDR3 residues: CASSLFIAVDLNYGYTF. The CDR3 DNA is TGTGCCAGCAGCTTATTCATCGCCGTGGACCTTAACTATGGCTACACCTTC.

This clonotype rates as medium-sized (0.01 to 0.1%). The chain has TRBV11-3 and TRBJ2-2; D uncertain. Germline V gives CDR1 SGHNT, CDR2 YENEEA. The CDR3 runs 14 residues. Trimming shortened V by 6 bases and J by 7 bases, and 15 bases separated the two germline ends. The CDR3 sequence: CASSPRGRNGELFF. The CDR3 DNA sequence: TGTGCCAGCAGTCCCAGAGGCCGTAACGGGGAGCTGTTTTTT.

The V and J genes are TRBV5-4 and TRBJ2-7, with a weak D call TRBD2 (6 bases). The CDR3 runs 13 residues. Trimming left V 0 bases short and J 5 bases short, with 9 bases between. CDR1 is SGHNT and CDR2 is YYREEE in the germline V gene (reference sequence). For the CDR3, the DNA is TGTGCCAGCAGCTTGGCTGGAGGGGACGAGCAGTACTTC. This translates into CASSLAGGDEQYF.

A note on this clonotype: This could be a read error, since a much larger clone is one nucleotide away. The chain carries TRBV7-3 and TRBJ2-7; 8 nucleotides align to TRBD1. J gave up 3 bases and V 3 bases, and 1 base lay outside the gene matches. CDR1 and CDR2 (germline): SGHTA, FQGTGA. CDR3 length equals 13 residues. The CDR3 here is CASSFGQGYEQYF. The CDR3 DNA follows: TGTGCCAGCAGCTTCGGACAGGGCTACGAGCAGTACTTC.

This clonotype was recorded a few times. This rearrangement joins TRBV20-1 to TRBJ2-1; 8 bases line up with TRBD2. Per the germline V gene, CDR1 is DFQATT and CDR2 is SNEGSKA (reference sequence). Losses at the gene ends were 6 bases for V and 8 bases for J; bases not matched to a gene: 15. The CDR3 sequence is 15 residues long. CDR3 loop: CSAHPTSGGRDEQFF. The CDR3 DNA is TGCAGTGCCCACCCCACGTCGGGGGGGCGAGATGAGCAGTTCTTC.

This sequence joins TRBV9 and TRBJ1-2; D perhaps matches TRBD1 (6 bases). The CDR3 loop spans 15 amino acids. The germline V and J ends were trimmed by 3 bases and 2 bases, with 14 bases remaining between them. CDR1 is SGDLS, CDR2 YYNGEE, per germline. CDR3 bases: TGTGCCAGCAGCGAGTCAGGGGCTCAGAACTATGGCTACACCTTC. It encodes CASSESGAQNYGYTF.

This chain links TRBV10-3 with TRBJ1-5; tentatively, D is TRBD1 (6 bases). CDR1 ENHRY and CDR2 SYGVKD come from the germline V gene. The CDR3 is 14 residues long. Trimming removed 2 bases at V and 4 bases at J, with 9 bases between. The CDR3 spells CAISEPGVNQPQHF. CDR3 nucleotide sequence: TGTGCCATCAGTGAGCCAGGGGTGAATCAGCCCCAGCATTTT.

The chain combines TRBV7-4 with TRBJ1-1, with D unresolved. The length of the CDR3 is 13 residues. Trimming removed 5 bases from V and 3 bases from J, with 10 bases in between. Germline CDR1 is SGHVT and CDR2 is SQSDAQ. In DNA form, the CDR3 reads TGTGCCAGCAGCACTCTAGGACACACTGAAGCTTTCTTT. As protein: CASSTLGHTEAFF.

Written as DNA, the CDR3 is TGTGCCATCCTGGGCACAGTGTCTACCTACGAGCAGTACTTC. It translates to CAILGTVSTYEQYF. The chain combines TRBV2 with TRBJ2-7; the D is unclear. Germline assignment: CDR1 SNHLY and CDR2 FYNNEI. This CDR3 comprises 14 residues. The V end lost 10 bases, the J end lost 2 bases, and 18 bases lay between the germline ends.

This chain connects TRBV19 to TRBJ2-3; tentative D call: TRBD2 (5 bases). There are 18 residues in the CDR3. Per germline, CDR1 LNHDA and CDR2 SQIVND (reference sequence). The V end was cut by 0 bases, the J end by 2 bases, with 18 bases between. CDR3 sequence: CASSIDLWASPHTDTQYF. In DNA form, the CDR3 reads TGTGCCAGTAGTATAGATCTATGGGCTAGCCCACACACAGATACGCAGTATTTT. The full variable domain, completed using reference TRBV19 and TRBJ2-3, is DGGITQSPKYLFRKEGQNVTLSCEQNLNHDAMYWYRQDPGQGLRLIYYSQIVNDFQKGDIAEGYSVSREKKESFPLTVTSAQKNPTAFYLCASSIDLWASPHTDTQYFGPGTRLTVL.

The J gene is TRBJ2-3, the V gene TRBV20-1, with 8 bases lining up with TRBD1. Germline trimming cut 3 bases from V and 1 base from J; bases unmatched to any gene: 0. This CDR3 has 13 residues. From germline, CDR1 is DFQATT and CDR2 SNEGSKA (reference sequence). DNA for the CDR3: TGCAGTGCTAGGGGACAGGGCACAGATACGCAGTATTTT. It is translated as CSARGQGTDTQYF.

The chain uses TRBV5-6 and TRBJ2-3, with D perhaps assigned TRBD1 or TRBD2 (6 bases each). Germline CDR1 is SGHDT and CDR2 is YYEEEE. The CDR3 has 14 residues. Deletions cut 3 bases from V and 2 bases from J, with 10 bases between. The CDR3 coding sequence is TGTGCCAGCAGCTACACGGGGGCCACAGATACGCAGTATTTT. Translating gives CASSYTGATDTQYF.